This T cell receptor (beta chain) was identified during a study of T cell responses to AZD1222 COVID-19 vaccine. Concerning this clone itself: The antigen is not known.

Only in-frame clones appear in the TCRdb table, and some are missing; sequencing was by immunoSEQ multiplex PCR. Of roughly 120,000 clones detected, about 90% appear once; the ten largest clones hold roughly 7.9%. Study-wide results and limits: Dominant CD4 TCR responses targeted spike regions 160-218 and 743-854.

The sample here was peripheral blood, taken 28 days after the second AZD1222 dose. This TCR was sampled from an adult who received the AZD1222 COVID-19 vaccine.

DNA for the CDR3: TGCGCCAGCAGCTCCGTCGGGACTTCACTCTCTGGAAACACCATATATTTT. This sequence encodes CASSSVGTSLSGNTIYF. This chain links TRBV5-1 with TRBJ1-3; D perhaps matches TRBD1 (5 bases). The CDR3 runs 17 residues. Trimming stripped 3 bases from V and 0 bases from J, with 16 bases between. CDR1 is SGHRS, CDR2 YFSETQ, per germline.